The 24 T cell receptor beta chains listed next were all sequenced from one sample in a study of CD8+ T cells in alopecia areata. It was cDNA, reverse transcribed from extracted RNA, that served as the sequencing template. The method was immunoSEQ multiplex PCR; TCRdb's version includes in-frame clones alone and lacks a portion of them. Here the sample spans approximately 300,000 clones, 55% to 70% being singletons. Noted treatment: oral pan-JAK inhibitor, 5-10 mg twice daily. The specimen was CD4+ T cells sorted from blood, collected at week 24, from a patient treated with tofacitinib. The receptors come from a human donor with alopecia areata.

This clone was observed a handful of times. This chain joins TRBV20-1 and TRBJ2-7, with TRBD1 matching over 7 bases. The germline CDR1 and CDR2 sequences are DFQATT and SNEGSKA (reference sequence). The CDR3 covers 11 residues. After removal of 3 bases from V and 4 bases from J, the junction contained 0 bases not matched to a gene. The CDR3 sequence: CSARTGYEQYF. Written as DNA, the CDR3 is TGCAGTGCTAGGACAGGGTACGAGCAGTACTTC.

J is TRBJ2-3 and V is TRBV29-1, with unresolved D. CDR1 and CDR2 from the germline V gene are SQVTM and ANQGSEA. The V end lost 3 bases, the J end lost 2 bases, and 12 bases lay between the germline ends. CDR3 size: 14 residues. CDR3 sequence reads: CSVDGGIDTDTQYF. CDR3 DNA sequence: TGCAGCGTTGATGGTGGGATCGACACAGATACGCAGTATTTT.

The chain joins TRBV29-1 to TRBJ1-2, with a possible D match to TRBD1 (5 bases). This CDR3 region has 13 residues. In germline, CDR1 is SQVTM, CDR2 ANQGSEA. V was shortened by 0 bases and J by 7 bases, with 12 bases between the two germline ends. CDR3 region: CSVEEGTGSGYTF. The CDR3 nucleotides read TGCAGCGTTGAAGAGGGGACGGGAAGTGGCTACACCTTC.

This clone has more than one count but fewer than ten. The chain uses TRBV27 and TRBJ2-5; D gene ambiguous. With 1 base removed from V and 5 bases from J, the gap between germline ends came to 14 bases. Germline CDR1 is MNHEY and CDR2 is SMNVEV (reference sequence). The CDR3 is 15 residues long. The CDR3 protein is CASSLLGATVETQYF. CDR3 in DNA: TGTGCCAGCAGTTTATTAGGAGCAACCGTGGAGACCCAGTACTTC.

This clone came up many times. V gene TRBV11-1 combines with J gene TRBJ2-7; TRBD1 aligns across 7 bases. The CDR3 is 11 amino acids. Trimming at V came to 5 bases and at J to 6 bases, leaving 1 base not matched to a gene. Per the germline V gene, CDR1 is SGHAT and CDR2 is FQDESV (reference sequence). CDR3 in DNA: TGTGCCAGCAGCGGGACAGTCGAGCAGTACTTC. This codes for CASSGTVEQYF.

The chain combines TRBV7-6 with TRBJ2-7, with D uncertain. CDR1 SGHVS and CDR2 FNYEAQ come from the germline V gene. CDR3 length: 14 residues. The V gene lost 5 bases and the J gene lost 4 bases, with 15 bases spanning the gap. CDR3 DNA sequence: TGTGCCAGCAGCCCCCAGGTTTTGGGGTACGAGCAGTACTTC. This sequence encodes CASSPQVLGYEQYF.

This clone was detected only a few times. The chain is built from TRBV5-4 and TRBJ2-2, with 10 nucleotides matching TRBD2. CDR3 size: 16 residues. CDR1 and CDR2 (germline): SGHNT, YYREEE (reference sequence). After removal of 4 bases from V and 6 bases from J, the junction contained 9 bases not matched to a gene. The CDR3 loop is CASSVQRGGAPGELFF. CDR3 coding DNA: TGTGCCAGCAGCGTCCAGCGGGGGGGCGCACCCGGGGAGCTGTTTTTT.

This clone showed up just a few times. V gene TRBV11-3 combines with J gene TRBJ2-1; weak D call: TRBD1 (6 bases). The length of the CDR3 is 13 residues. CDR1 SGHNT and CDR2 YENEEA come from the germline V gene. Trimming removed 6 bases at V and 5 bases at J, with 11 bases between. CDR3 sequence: CASSLRGNNEQFF. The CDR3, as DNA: TGTGCCAGCAGTCTCAGGGGAAACAATGAGCAGTTCTTC.

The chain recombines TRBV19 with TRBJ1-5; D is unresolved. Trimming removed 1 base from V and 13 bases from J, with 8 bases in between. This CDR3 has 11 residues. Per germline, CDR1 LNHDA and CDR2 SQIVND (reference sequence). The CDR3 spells CASSIATSQHF. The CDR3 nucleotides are TGTGCCAGTAGTATAGCGACAAGTCAGCATTTT.

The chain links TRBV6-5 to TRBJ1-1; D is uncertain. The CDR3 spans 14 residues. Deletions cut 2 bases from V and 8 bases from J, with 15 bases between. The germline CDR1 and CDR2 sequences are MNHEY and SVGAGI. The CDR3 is CASSYLGREWEAFF. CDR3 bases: TGTGCCAGCAGTTACCTTGGGAGGGAATGGGAAGCTTTCTTT.

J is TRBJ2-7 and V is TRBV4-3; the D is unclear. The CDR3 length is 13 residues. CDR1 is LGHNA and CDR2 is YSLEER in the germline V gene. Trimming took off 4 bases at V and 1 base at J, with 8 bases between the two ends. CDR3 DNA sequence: TGCGCCAGCAGCCGCGTTCTATCCTACGAGCAGTACTTC. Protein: CASSRVLSYEQYF.

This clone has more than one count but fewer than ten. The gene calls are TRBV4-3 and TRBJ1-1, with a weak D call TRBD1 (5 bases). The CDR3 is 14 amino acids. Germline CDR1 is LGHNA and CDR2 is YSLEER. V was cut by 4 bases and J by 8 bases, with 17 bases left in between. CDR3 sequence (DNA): TGCGCCAGCAGCCCCCTTCCGGGGCGTGCCGAAGCTTTCTTT. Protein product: CASSPLPGRAEAFF.

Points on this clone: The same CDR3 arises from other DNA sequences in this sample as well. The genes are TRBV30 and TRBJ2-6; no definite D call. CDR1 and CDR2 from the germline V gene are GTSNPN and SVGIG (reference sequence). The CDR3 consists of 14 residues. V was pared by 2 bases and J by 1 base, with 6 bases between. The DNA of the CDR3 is TGTGCCTGGAGTCCGAGGTCTGGGGCCAACGTCCTGACTTTC. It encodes CAWSPRSGANVLTF.

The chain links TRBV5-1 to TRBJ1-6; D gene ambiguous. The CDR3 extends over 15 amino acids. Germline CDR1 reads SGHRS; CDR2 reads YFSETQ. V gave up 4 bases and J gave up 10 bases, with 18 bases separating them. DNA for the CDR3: TGCGCCAGCAGCCAGACAAACAGTGGCGGATCACCCCTCCACTTT. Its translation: CASSQTNSGGSPLHF.

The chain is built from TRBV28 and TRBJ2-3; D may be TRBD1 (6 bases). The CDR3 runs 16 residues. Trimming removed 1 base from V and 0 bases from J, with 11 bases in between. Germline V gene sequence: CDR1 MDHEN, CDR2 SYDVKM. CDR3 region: CASSLSWGQSTDTQYF. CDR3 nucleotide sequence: TGTGCCAGCAGTTTATCCTGGGGACAAAGCACAGATACGCAGTATTTT.

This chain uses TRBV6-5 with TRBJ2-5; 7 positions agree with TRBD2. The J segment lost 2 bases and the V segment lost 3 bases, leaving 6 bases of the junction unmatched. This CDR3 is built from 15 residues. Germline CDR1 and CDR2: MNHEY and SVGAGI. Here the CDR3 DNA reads TGTGCCAGCAGTTATCGCGGGGGAGTTCAAGAGACCCAGTACTTC. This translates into CASSYRGGVQETQYF.

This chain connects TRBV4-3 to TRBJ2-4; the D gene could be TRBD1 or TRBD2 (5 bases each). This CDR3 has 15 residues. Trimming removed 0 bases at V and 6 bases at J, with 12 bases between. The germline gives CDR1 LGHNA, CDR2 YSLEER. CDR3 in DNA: TGCGCCAGCAGCCAAGACATCCAGAGGGGAAACATTCAGTACTTC. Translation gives CASSQDIQRGNIQYF.

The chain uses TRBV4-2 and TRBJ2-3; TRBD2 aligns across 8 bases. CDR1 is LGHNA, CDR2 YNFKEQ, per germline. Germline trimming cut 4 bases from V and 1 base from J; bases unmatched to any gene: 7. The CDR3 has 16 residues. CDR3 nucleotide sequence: TGTGCCAGCAGCCCAGTGCCGGGAGGGGGCACAGATACGCAGTATTTT. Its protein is CASSPVPGGGTDTQYF.

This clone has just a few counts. CDR3 DNA: TGTGCCAGCTCGCTAGCGGGGGGAGGCAATGAGCAGTTCTTC. It yields the protein CASSLAGGGNEQFF. The chain employs TRBV7-3 and TRBJ2-1, with 11 bases lining up with TRBD2. V dropped 8 bases and J dropped 6; count of bases not matched to a gene: 6. Germline CDR1 and CDR2: SGHTA and FQGTGA. This CDR3 comprises 14 residues.

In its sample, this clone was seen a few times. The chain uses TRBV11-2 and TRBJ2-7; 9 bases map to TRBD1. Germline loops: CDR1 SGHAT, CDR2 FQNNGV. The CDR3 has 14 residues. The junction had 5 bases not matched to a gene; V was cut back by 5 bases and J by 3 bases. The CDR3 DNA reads TGTGCCAGCAGCCCCGGGACAGGGTTCTACGAGCAGTACTTC. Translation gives CASSPGTGFYEQYF.

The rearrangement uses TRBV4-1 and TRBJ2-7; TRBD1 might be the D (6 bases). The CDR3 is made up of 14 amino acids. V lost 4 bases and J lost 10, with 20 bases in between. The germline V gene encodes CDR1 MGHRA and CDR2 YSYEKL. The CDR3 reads CASSRTVGQRLQYF. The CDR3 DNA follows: TGCGCCAGCAGCCGTACCGTAGGACAGAGATTACAGTACTTC.

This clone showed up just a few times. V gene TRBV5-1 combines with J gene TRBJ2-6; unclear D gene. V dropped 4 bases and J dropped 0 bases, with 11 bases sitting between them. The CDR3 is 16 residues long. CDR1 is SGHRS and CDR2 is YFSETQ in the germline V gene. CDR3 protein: CASSPYSFSGANVLTF. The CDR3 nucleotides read TGCGCCAGCAGCCCCTACAGTTTCTCTGGGGCCAACGTCCTGACTTTC.

CDR3 nucleotides: TGCAGCGTTGAAGAGCCAGGGGAAGGAAACTATGGCTACACCTTC. Protein: CSVEEPGEGNYGYTF. The chain recombines TRBV29-1 with TRBJ1-2; perhaps TRBD1 as D (6 bases). Trimming pared 0 bases from V and 2 bases from J, leaving 13 bases between. The CDR3 extends over 15 amino acids. Germline assignment: CDR1 SQVTM and CDR2 ANQGSEA.

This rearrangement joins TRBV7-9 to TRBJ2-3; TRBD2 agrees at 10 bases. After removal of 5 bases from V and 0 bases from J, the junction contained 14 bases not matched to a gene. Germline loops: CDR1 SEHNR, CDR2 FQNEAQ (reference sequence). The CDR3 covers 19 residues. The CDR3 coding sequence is TGTGCCAGCAGCATTTCCCCTAGCGGGAGTTACGCTAGCACAGATACGCAGTATTTT. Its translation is CASSISPSGSYASTDTQYF.